This TCR beta chain was recovered during a study of cytomegalovirus exposure and HLA in healthy donors. Study-level points and caveats: CMV antigen specificity of three CMV-associated chains was confirmed in vitro. Researchers counted around 180 TCR beta chains as cytomegalovirus-associated.

Trimming shortened V by 2 bases and J by 4 bases, and 17 bases separated the two germline ends. Germline CDR1 SEHNR, CDR2 FQNEAQ (reference sequence). This CDR3 has 17 amino acids. The protocol was immunoSEQ multiplex PCR, while the TCRdb copy is restricted to in-frame clones and leaves out a portion. Altogether about 60,000 clones are present, roughly 96% being singletons, with the ten largest covering 0.85% to 1%. On this clone: No antigen is known for it.

The rearrangement joins TRBV7-9 to TRBJ2-2, with D maybe TRBD1 (6 bases). The receptor was isolated from a man aged 18 to 29 in good health and CMV-seronegative. The material sequenced was PBMCs. CDR3 in amino acids: CASSLSRGLAPTGELFF. The CDR3 nucleotides read TGTGCCAGCAGCTTATCTAGGGGGTTAGCCCCCACCGGGGAGCTGTTTTTT.